One sample yielded the 20 T cell receptor delta chains listed below, sequenced in a study of intestinal T cells in coeliac disease. Genomic DNA came from ten approximately 5.2-µm formalin-fixed paraffin-embedded scrolls per case. TCRdb re-processed the multiplex PCR reads via CATT. Here the sample table reports about 100 delta-chain clones. The specimen sequenced was a duodenal biopsy. The source of these receptors is a human donor who served as a control with a normal duodenal biopsy, not a healthy volunteer.

This clone has more than one count but fewer than ten. Given a far larger clone just one base away, this is likely a sequencing read error. The DNA of the CDR3 is TGTGCCTACACCACGCGCCCCATGCCGGTGGCGTACACCGATAAACTCATCTTT. Amino acids: CAYTTRPMPVAYTDKLIF. The rearrangement links TRDV3 to TRDJ1, with unresolved D. The V gene's germline CDR1 is TVYSNPD and CDR2 GDNSRS (reference sequence). CDR3 length equals 18 residues. The germline V and J ends were trimmed by 4 bases and 0 bases, with 27 bases remaining between them.

Comment on this clone: This likely stems from a read error, as it lies one base from a far larger clone. Other nucleotide sequences in the sample specify the same CDR3. This chain uses TRDV1 with TRDJ1; D may be TRDD2 (6 bases). The CDR3 has 20 residues. The V and J ends lost 1 base and 0 bases respectively, with 24 bases between them. Per germline, CDR1 TSWWSYY and CDR2 QGS. CDR3 nucleotide sequence: TGTGCTCTTGGGGAACAAGGTCCTACTCTGGGCGCACCGTACACCGATAAACTCATCTTT. This translates into CALGEQGPTLGAPYTDKLIF.

A note on this clone: Only one base separates this from a far larger clonotype, so it likely reflects a read error. Different DNA sequences within this sample yield the same CDR3. This chain links TRDV1 with TRDJ1, with TRDD3 matching 12 bases. The CDR3 has 19 residues. Looked up from germline, CDR1 is TSWWSYY and CDR2 is QGS. The CDR3 spells CALGELGLPSGGYADKLIF. The CDR3, as DNA: TGTGCTCTTGGGGAACTAGGGCTCCCGTCTGGGGGATACGCCGATAAGCTCATCTTT.

The CDR3 DNA follows: TGTGCCTGTGTCGACGTGATACTGGGGGATATTGATTCGACCGATAAACTCATCTTT. Its protein product is CACVDVILGDIDSTDKLIF. This chain uses TRDV2 with TRDJ1; the match to TRDD3 covers 11 bases. Per germline, CDR1 GEAIGNYY and CDR2 EKD. V was clipped by 5 bases and J by 2 bases; unmatched bases: 18. The CDR3 length is 19 residues.

This clone was seen more than once but under ten times. This likely came from a read error, as a far larger clone is one base away. At the DNA level, this CDR3 is encoded by other sequences in the same sample as well. This sequence joins TRDV1 and TRDJ1, with a tentative D call TRDD3 (8 bases). The CDR3 covers 23 residues. Trimming removed 4 bases at V and 0 bases at J, with 36 bases between. Germline assignment: CDR1 TSWWSYY and CDR2 QGS. The CDR3 is CALGGRPPSLFGIWGTDTDKLIF. The CDR3 bases are TGTGCTCTTGGGGGCCGACCCCCTTCCTTGTTTGGGATCTGGGGGACCGACACCGATAAACTCATCTTT.

Of note for this clone: This likely reflects a read error, since a far larger clone is one base away. The same CDR3 can be traced to other DNA sequences in this sample. The rearrangement uses TRDV1 and TRDJ1; 7 positions match TRDD3. Losses at the gene ends were 0 bases for V and 3 bases for J; bases not matched to a gene: 16. The CDR3 contains 19 residues. Germline CDR1 TSWWSYY, CDR2 QGS. DNA of the CDR3: TGTGCTCTTGGGGAACTAGGGCTCCCGTCTGGGGGGTACGCCGATAAACTCATCTTT. Its protein is CALGELGLPSGGYADKLIF.

As for this clone: This likely traces to a read error, being one base from a far larger clone. The rearrangement uses TRDV1 and TRDJ1, with D tentatively TRDD2 (6 bases). Deletions cut 1 base from V and 0 bases from J, with 24 bases between. The germline V gene has CDR1 TSWWSYY and CDR2 QGS. This CDR3 region has 20 residues. The CDR3 spells CALGEQGPTLEAPYTDKLIF. The CDR3 DNA is TGTGCTCTTGGGGAACAAGGTCCTACTCTGGAAGCACCGTACACCGATAAACTCATCTTT.

In its sample, this clone ranks as hyperexpanded. The same CDR3 also results from other DNA sequences found in this sample. CDR3 coding DNA: TGTGCTCTTGGGGGCCGGCCCCCTTCCTTGTTTGGGATCTGGGGGACCGACACCGATAAACTCATCTTT. Amino acid sequence: CALGGRPPSLFGIWGTDTDKLIF. The gene calls are TRDV1 and TRDJ1; weak D call: TRDD3 (8 bases). Per the germline V gene, CDR1 is TSWWSYY and CDR2 is QGS. The CDR3 consists of 23 residues. V was cut by 4 bases and J by 0 bases, with 36 bases left in between.

No J gene call was made, and the V gene is TRDV2; TRDD3, the D gene given by the table, was not confirmed from the DNA. CDR1 and CDR2 from the germline V gene are GEAIGNYY and EKD. The CDR3 spans 24 residues. For the CDR3, the DNA is TGTGCCTGTGACACGGTACTGGGGGATACGCACAGTGCTACAAAACACATCAGTATAAAAACCCTCTTCTTC. It is translated as CACDTVLGDTHSATKHISIKTLFF.

There are a few counts of this clone. TCRdb shows a much larger clone's protein in place of this DNA's translation, and the two differ at residue 15, likely through a read error; the protein shown is translated from the DNA. V is TRDV1 and J is TRDJ1, with 12 bases matching TRDD3. Per germline, CDR1 TSWWSYY and CDR2 QGS. V was pared by 0 bases and J by 7 bases, with 15 bases of the junction left unmatched. The CDR3 is made up of 19 amino acids. The CDR3 DNA reads TGTGCTCTTGGGGAACTAGGGCTCCCGTCTGGGGGATACGCCGTTAAACTCATCTTT. Translated: CALGELGLPSGGYAVKLIF.

This clone has more than one count but fewer than ten. The J gene is TRDJ1, while no V gene call was made; the D call of TRDD3 is as the table states it, not checked on the DNA. This CDR3 spans 13 amino acids. CDR3 DNA: TGTGCCTCACTGGGGGATACGCCCGATAAACTCATCTTT. It is translated as CASLGDTPDKLIF.

The V gene call is TRDV1, and the J gene call is absent; the listed D gene, TRDD3, was not tested against the DNA. Germline loops: CDR1 TSWWSYY, CDR2 QGS. This CDR3 has 18 residues. DNA for the CDR3: TGTGCTCTTGGGGGATACGCACAGTGCTACAAAACCTACAGAGACCTCTTCTTC. Translated: CALGGYAQCYKTYRDLFF.

This clone qualifies as large. This may be a read error, as it is one base from a much larger clone. The sample holds other DNA sequences that translate to the same CDR3. The chain recombines TRDV3 with TRDJ1, with a weak D call TRDD3 (5 bases). In germline, CDR1 is TVYSNPD, CDR2 GDNSRS (reference sequence). The CDR3 sequence is 18 residues long. The CDR3 bases are TGTGCCTACACCACGCGCCCCATGCCGGGGGCGTACACCGACAAACTCATCTTT. Translated: CAYTTRPMPGAYTDKLIF.

The DNA of the CDR3 is TGTGCCTGTGACACCGTTGGATACGCACAGTGCTACAAAACCTACAGAGACCTCTTCTTC. Translated: CACDTVGYAQCYKTYRDLFF. The V gene is TRDV2; the J gene was not called; the table calls TRDD3, which could not be checked here. The CDR3 contains 20 residues. In germline, CDR1 is GEAIGNYY, CDR2 EKD.

This clone was observed a handful of times. Since a far larger clone is one base different, this is likely a read error. The V call is TRDV1, the J call TRDJ1; 11 bases agree with TRDD3. CDR1 is TSWWSYY, CDR2 QGS, per germline. V shed 0 bases and J 3 bases; nucleotides not matched to a gene: 33. There are 26 residues in the CDR3. The CDR3 nucleotides are TGTGCTCTTGGGGAACTAGGGCTAACCAAATTATTAGATGTGTGGGGGATACGGTCAGGGCCCGATAAACTCATCTTT. Translating it yields CALGELGLTKLLDVWGIRSGPDKLIF.

This clone is large by share. No V gene call was produced; the J gene was TRDJ3; TRDD3, the table's D call, lacks a check against the DNA. This CDR3 is 19 amino acids long. For the CDR3, the DNA is TGTGCCTCCCAGGGGACTGGGGGGGGAAGCTCCTGGGACACCCGACAGATGTTTTTC. Translating gives CASQGTGGGSSWDTRQMFF.

The V gene is TRDV2, but the J gene lacks a call; TRDD3 is taken as the D call from the table, unchecked against the DNA. CDR3 length: 25 amino acids. The V gene's germline CDR1 is GEAIGNYY and CDR2 EKD. The CDR3 DNA follows: TGTGCCTGTGTCGACGTGATACTGTGGGCTATGGCGCTCACAATGAAACACATCAGTATAAAAACCCTCTTCTTC. Translation gives CACVDVILWAMALTMKHISIKTLFF.

This clone ranks as hyperexpanded. Other DNA sequences in this specimen translate into the identical CDR3. The chain carries TRDV3 and TRDJ1; D possibly corresponds to TRDD3 (5 bases). The germline CDR1 and CDR2 sequences are TVYSNPD and GDNSRS (reference sequence). The ends were cut back, 4 bases at V and 0 bases at J, with 27 bases in the middle. CDR3 size: 18 residues. The CDR3 sequence: CAYTTRPMPGAYTDKLIF. The CDR3 DNA follows: TGTGCCTACACCACGCGCCCCATGCCGGGGGCGTACACCGATAAACTCATCTTT.

This clone was counted a few times. The J gene was recorded as TRDJ3; no V gene was called; the D segment call TRDD3 is taken from the table without a DNA check. The length of the CDR3 is 18 residues. CDR3 region: CASQGTGVSSWDTRQMFF. The CDR3 DNA follows: TGTGCCTCCCAGGGGACTGGGGTAAGCTCCTGGGACACCCGACAGATGTTTTTC.

This sequence joins TRDV2 and TRDJ1; 10 nucleotides align to TRDD3. CDR3 size: 17 residues. V shed 5 bases and J 1 base; nucleotides not matched to a gene: 12. CDR1 GEAIGNYY and CDR2 EKD come from the germline V gene. CDR3 protein: CACVDVILGDPTDKLIF. The DNA of the CDR3 is TGTGCCTGTGTCGACGTGATACTGGGGGATCCCACCGATAAACTCATCTTT.